The clone carrying this T cell receptor (beta chain) has a count of ten or more. Its specificity is not known. This record belongs to a study of T cell repertoires in cytomegalovirus infection. Study details: Public TCR beta signatures were indicative of both CMV infection and a matching HLA type. The study, taken as a whole, reports: Frequencies of public TCR beta families were cumulated, and this identified carriers of CMV plus the relevant HLA. Predominance within the ex vivo response was attributable to HLA-C-restricted CMV-specific TCR beta clonotypes.

TCRdb re-called the reads through MiXCR, storing one row per CDR3 protein. Of about 300,000 distinct CDR3 sequences listed, around 9.1% are singletons. Sample: PBMCs. This receptor was obtained from a human donor in good health (CMV status not recorded). Some clones in this sample may be carry-over from other donors' samples.

The CDR3 loop reads CSVEAYLGRMTNYGYTF. The CDR3 nucleotides are TGCAGCGTTGAGGCGTACCTTGGGCGCATGACTAACTATGGCTACACCTTC. The V and J genes are TRBV29-1 and TRBJ1-2; D is ambiguous. CDR1 is SQVTM and CDR2 is ANQGSEA in the germline V gene. The CDR3 consists of 17 residues. V lost 3 bases and J 0 bases, leaving 20 bases between the germline ends. Using reference TRBV29-1 and TRBJ1-2 for the parts outside the CDR3, the full variable domain is SAVISQKPSRDICQRGTSLTIQCQVDSQVTMMFWYRQQPGQSLTLIATANQGSEATYESGFVIDKFPISRPNLTFSTLTVSNMSPEDSSIYLCSVEAYLGRMTNYGYTFGSGTRLTVV.